This TCR beta chain appears in the sequencing data of a study of T cells in Graves' hyperthyroidism and ophthalmopathy. General study points: The model predicted ophthalmopathy a median roughly 6.5 months before onset. The blood repertoire included most of the expanded thyroid clonotypes above 0.001.

This clonotype has only a few counts. Its antigen is unidentified. The ends were cut back, 3 bases at V and 2 bases at J, with 14 bases in the middle. Germline CDR1 is MGHRA and CDR2 is YSYEKL. This CDR3 contains 15 residues. Authors of the study amplified TCR beta CDR3 regions from RNA transcripts. The HTBI primer set was used in a first-round RT-PCR of the TCR CDR3. TCRdb re-derived calls from the multiplex PCR reads in MiXCR, one entry per CDR3 protein. This table has some 200,000 distinct CDR3 sequences, 17% appearing once. The origin of this receptor is a man between 50 and 59 years old with Graves' hyperthyroidism. Specimen: blood. The gene calls are TRBV4-1 and TRBJ2-7, with D possibly TRBD2 on 6 matching bases. The CDR3 reads CASSQDSGLTYEQYF. The CDR3 DNA reads TGCGCCAGCAGCCAGGATAGCGGCCTTACCTACGAGCAGTACTTC.